These 23 T cell receptor beta chains share one sample of origin, sequenced in a study of shared clonotypes between healthy human individuals. Sequencing was performed with immunoSEQ multiplex PCR; in TCRdb, only in-frame clones are kept and a portion is missing. The sample holds around 600,000 clones; 95% to 98% are singletons and the top ten take approximately 0.33%. Terminally differentiated effector memory CD45RA+ cells were left out of the naive CD8 fraction, which was CD45RO-negative and positively selected for CCR7. Sequencing used naive CD8+ T cells sorted from blood. All receptors derive from a man aged 30-40 years in good health.

This sequence joins TRBV5-1 and TRBJ2-1; 13 nucleotides agree with TRBD2. CDR1 and CDR2 from the germline V gene are SGHRS and YFSETQ. The CDR3 consists of 16 residues. Trimming removed 4 bases from V and 2 bases from J; junction bases left unmatched: 3. CDR3 region: CASSPGTSGAYNEQFF. The DNA of the CDR3 is TGCGCCAGCAGCCCAGGGACTAGCGGGGCCTACAATGAGCAGTTCTTC.

A single count supports this clone. This chain joins TRBV29-1 and TRBJ2-7; tentatively, D is TRBD1 (6 bases). V was cut by 4 bases and J by 3 bases, with 10 bases left in between. The CDR3 totals 12 residues. Looked up from germline, CDR1 is SQVTM and CDR2 is ANQGSEA. The CDR3 nucleotides read TGCAGCGTTGGAGACAGGTACTACGAGCAGTACTTC. This translates into CSVGDRYYEQYF.

This rearrangement joins TRBV5-4 to TRBJ2-7; D unresolved. CDR1 is SGHNT and CDR2 is YYREEE in the germline V gene (reference sequence). CDR3 size: 12 residues. Trimming cost V 0 bases and J 6 bases, with 7 bases left between them. CDR3: CASSLDGPEQYF. The CDR3 DNA reads as TGTGCCAGCAGCTTGGATGGCCCCGAGCAGTACTTC.

This clone was detected only once. This chain connects TRBV27 to TRBJ2-1; 9 bases agree with TRBD2. This CDR3 comprises 14 residues. Losses at the gene ends were 5 bases for V and 6 bases for J; bases not matched to a gene: 5. The germline V gene encodes CDR1 MNHEY and CDR2 SMNVEV (reference sequence). CDR3 nucleotides: TGTGCCAGCAGTATCCTAGCGGGATCCAATGAGCAGTTCTTC. This codes for CASSILAGSNEQFF.

J is TRBJ2-7 and V is TRBV6-1, with TRBD1 matching over 7 bases. Germline-derived CDR1 and CDR2 are MNHNS and SASEGT. V shed 8 bases and J 7 bases; nucleotides not matched to a gene: 8. The CDR3 length is 12 residues. DNA of the CDR3: TGTGCCAGCGTACAGGGGCCCCGGGAGCAGTACTTC. Translation gives CASVQGPREQYF.

The rearrangement joins TRBV11-2 to TRBJ2-1, with 10 bases matching TRBD2. The CDR3 sequence is 19 residues long. The germline V gene encodes CDR1 SGHAT and CDR2 FQNNGV. V lost 4 bases to trimming and J lost 0 bases; unmatched junction nucleotides: 12. Here the CDR3 DNA reads TGTGCCAGCAGCTATAAGCCCTTCAGCGGGAGGGCCTCCTACAATGAGCAGTTCTTC. It specifies CASSYKPFSGRASYNEQFF.

The chain employs TRBV6-5 and TRBJ2-1; 10 nucleotides agree with TRBD2. J gave up 6 bases and V 8 bases, and 7 bases lay outside the gene matches. The CDR3 sequence is 14 residues long. Per the germline V gene, CDR1 is MNHEY and CDR2 is SVGAGI. Written as DNA, the CDR3 is TGTGCCAGCGGTGGACTAGCGGATCTCAATGAGCAGTTCTTC. Amino acids: CASGGLADLNEQFF.

The genes are TRBV29-1 and TRBJ2-7; TRBD2 matches 8 bases. After removal of 4 bases from V and 2 bases from J, the junction contained 7 bases not matched to a gene. The CDR3 totals 14 residues. CDR1 is SQVTM and CDR2 is ANQGSEA in the germline V gene. CDR3 amino acids: CSVVSGRTTYEQYF. The CDR3 DNA reads as TGCAGCGTTGTAAGCGGGAGAACCACCTACGAGCAGTACTTC.

The genes are TRBV5-1 and TRBJ1-2; TRBD1 aligns across 7 bases. Germline CDR1 is SGHRS and CDR2 is YFSETQ. V lost 4 bases to trimming and J lost 5 bases; unmatched junction nucleotides: 8. The CDR3 is made up of 14 amino acids. The CDR3 sequence: CASSHRGPGYGYTF. The DNA for the CDR3 is TGCGCCAGCAGCCACAGGGGACCCGGGTATGGCTACACCTTC.

Concerning this clone: Mismatch with germline at one junction end may stem from a read error. This chain joins TRBV13 and TRBJ2-5, with 16 bases lining up with TRBD2. This CDR3 is built from 17 residues. Germline CDR1 and CDR2: PRHDT and FYEKMQ (reference sequence). As DNA, the CDR3 is TGTGCCAGCAGCCTAGGGACTAGCGGGAGGGAGGGAGAGACCCAGTACTTC. Encoded protein: CASSLGTSGREGETQYF.

This rearrangement joins TRBV28 to TRBJ1-5; D is possibly TRBD1 (6 bases). Trimming shortened V by 2 bases and J by 6 bases, and 20 bases separated the two germline ends. The CDR3 extends over 17 amino acids. Germline values: CDR1 MDHEN, CDR2 SYDVKM. The CDR3 sequence is CASSLISPRRGSQPQHF. CDR3 DNA: TGTGCCAGCAGTTTAATCTCCCCCCGGAGGGGGTCTCAGCCCCAGCATTTT.

The V call is TRBV7-9, the J call TRBJ2-3; TRBD1 aligns across 9 bases. J gave up 4 bases and V 6 bases, and 8 bases lay outside the gene matches. Germline V gene lookup returns CDR1 SEHNR and CDR2 FQNEAQ (reference sequence). The CDR3 consists of 15 residues. The chain's CDR3 is CASRRTGASPDTQYF. The CDR3 DNA reads as TGTGCCAGCAGACGGACAGGGGCGAGTCCAGATACGCAGTATTTT.

The chain has TRBV9 and TRBJ2-1; 7 bases line up with TRBD2. V dropped 0 bases and J dropped 4; count of bases not matched to a gene: 7. Per germline, CDR1 SGDLS and CDR2 YYNGEE. This CDR3 has 16 residues. CDR3 DNA: TGTGCCAGCAGCGTAGGTGCGGGAGACGGGTACAATGAGCAGTTCTTC. Residues: CASSVGAGDGYNEQFF. The complete variable domain, with remaining parts taken from reference TRBV9 and TRBJ2-1, reads DSGVTQTPKHLITATGQRVTLRCSPRSGDLSVYWYQQSLDQGLQFLIQYYNGEERAKGNILERFSAQQFPDLHSELNLSSLELGDSALYFCASSVGAGDGYNEQFFGPGTRLTVL.

This chain joins TRBV6-5 and TRBJ2-1; 10 bases fit TRBD2. The junction had 4 bases not matched to a gene; V was cut back by 4 bases and J by 4 bases. This CDR3 spans 15 amino acids. CDR1 is MNHEY, CDR2 SVGAGI, per germline. In nucleotides, the CDR3 is TGTGCCAGCAGTTCCCCGACTAGCGGGTACAATGAGCAGTTCTTC. Translating it yields CASSSPTSGYNEQFF.

The chain has TRBV27 and TRBJ1-2; D is unclear. The CDR3 has 14 residues. The germline V gene encodes CDR1 MNHEY and CDR2 SMNVEV (reference sequence). V was cut by 6 bases and J by 0 bases, with 11 bases left in between. In DNA form, the CDR3 reads TGTGCCAGCAGCTTTTTAGGTTCTAACTATGGCTACACCTTC. This translates into CASSFLGSNYGYTF.

The chain carries TRBV9 and TRBJ2-2; TRBD2 matches 10 bases. This CDR3 has 18 amino acids. The J segment lost 7 bases and the V segment lost 0 bases, leaving 12 bases of the junction unmatched. Germline V gene sequence: CDR1 SGDLS, CDR2 YYNGEE. The chain's CDR3 is CASSVVENLAGANGELFF. The CDR3, as DNA: TGTGCCAGCAGCGTAGTGGAGAATCTAGCGGGAGCAAACGGGGAGCTGTTTTTT.

The CDR3 DNA follows: TGTGCCAGCAGCTTTTTGAGGACAGGGATCTTGGGCACTGAAGCTTTCTTT. This encodes CASSFLRTGILGTEAFF. The V call is TRBV7-9, the J call TRBJ1-1; TRBD1 matches 8 bases. Per germline, CDR1 SEHNR and CDR2 FQNEAQ (reference sequence). This CDR3 contains 17 residues. V shed 3 bases, J shed 4 bases, and the junction held 13 bases outside the gene matches.

This chain links TRBV9 with TRBJ2-7; D tentatively reads TRBD1 or TRBD2 (5 bases each). CDR1 is SGDLS, CDR2 YYNGEE, per germline. The CDR3 is 13 residues long. Trimming stripped 3 bases from V and 6 bases from J, with 13 bases between. The chain's CDR3 is CASSDSWGSEQYF. CDR3 coding DNA: TGTGCCAGCAGCGATTCCTGGGGGAGCGAGCAGTACTTC.

This chain uses TRBV11-2 with TRBJ2-3; 7 positions agree with TRBD2. The germline V gene has CDR1 SGHAT and CDR2 FQNNGV. V shed 4 bases, J shed 4 bases, and the junction held 14 bases outside the gene matches. This CDR3 comprises 17 residues. Here the CDR3 DNA reads TGTGCCAGCAGCTCCAGTGGGGTGGGAGGGATCTCAGATACGCAGTATTTT. This codes for CASSSSGVGGISDTQYF.

V usage is TRBV30 and J usage is TRBJ2-7; 7 bases line up with TRBD1. The V segment lost 3 bases and the J segment 2 bases; nucleotides outside the gene matches: 4. This CDR3 region has 13 residues. The V gene's germline CDR1 is GTSNPN and CDR2 SVGIG (reference sequence). The CDR3 bases are TGTGCCTGGAGCACCGGGACAGCCTACGAGCAGTACTTC. The encoded protein is CAWSTGTAYEQYF.

The rearrangement joins TRBV27 to TRBJ2-7; 8 bases are shared with TRBD2. The CDR3 totals 17 residues. Trimming at V came to 5 bases and at J to 3 bases, leaving 15 bases not matched to a gene. Germline lookup yields CDR1 MNHEY and CDR2 SMNVEV (reference sequence). CDR3 in DNA: TGTGCCAGCAGTCCATCACTAGCGGAGGCACTAGGCTACGAGCAGTACTTC. It translates to CASSPSLAEALGYEQYF.

The chain carries TRBV15 and TRBJ2-3; D is unclear. The CDR3 loop spans 14 amino acids. V was trimmed by 1 base and J by 6 bases, leaving 11 bases between them. Germline V lookup: CDR1 LNHNV, CDR2 YYDKDF (reference sequence). The CDR3 region is CATSRGEELDTQYF. As DNA, the CDR3 is TGTGCCACCAGCAGAGGAGAAGAATTGGATACGCAGTATTTT.

In regard to this clone: Mismatch with germline at one junction end may stem from a read error. The CDR3 nucleotides read TGTGCCAGCAGGTTAGACAGATACAATGAGCAGTTCTTC. Translated: CASRLDRYNEQFF. V usage is TRBV7-9 and J usage is TRBJ2-1; possible D gene TRBD1, 5 bases. The CDR3 is 13 residues long. Per germline, CDR1 SEHNR and CDR2 FQNEAQ (reference sequence).